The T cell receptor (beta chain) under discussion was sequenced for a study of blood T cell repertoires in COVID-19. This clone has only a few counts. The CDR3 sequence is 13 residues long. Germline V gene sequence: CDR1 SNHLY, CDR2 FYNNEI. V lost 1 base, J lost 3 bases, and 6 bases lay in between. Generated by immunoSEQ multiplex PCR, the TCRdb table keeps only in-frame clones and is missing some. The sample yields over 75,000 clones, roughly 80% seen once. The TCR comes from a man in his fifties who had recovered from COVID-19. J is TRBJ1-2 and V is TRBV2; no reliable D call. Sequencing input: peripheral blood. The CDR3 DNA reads TGTGCCAGCAGTGAAGAGAGTGACTATGGCTACACCTTC. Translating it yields CASSEESDYGYTF.